Sequencing of this TCR beta chain was carried out in a study of blood T cell repertoires in COVID-19. Only in-frame clones appear in the TCRdb table, and some are missing; sequencing was by immunoSEQ multiplex PCR. The profile shows 100,000 to 150,000 clones, around 89% of them singletons. Germline CDR1 and CDR2: LGHNT and FRNRAP. This CDR3 is built from 14 residues. V shed 6 bases and J shed 0 bases, with 9 bases lying between them. This clonotype originated in a man aged 60 to 69 with COVID-19, enrolled during active disease. Sequenced input: peripheral blood. The chain is built from TRBV12-5 and TRBJ1-5; D is unclear. Here the CDR3 reads CASGHEISNQPQHF. CDR3 in DNA: TGTGCTAGTGGACACGAAATTAGCAATCAGCCCCAGCATTTT.